The 31 T cell receptor beta chains below come from one sample, sequenced in a study of T cells in Graves' hyperthyroidism and ophthalmopathy. It was RNA transcripts that yielded the amplified TCR beta CDR3 regions. HTBI primers were the set used in a first-round RT-PCR of the TCR CDR3. TCRdb recomputed calls from the multiplex PCR reads with MiXCR, one row per CDR3 protein. The sample lists over 400,000 distinct CDR3 sequences; under 25% were seen once. The sample consisted of blood. These TCRs come from a woman between 70 and 85 years old with Graves' ophthalmopathy.

This clonotype was picked up a small number of times. This chain uses TRBV19 with TRBJ1-5; D remains ambiguous. CDR1 and CDR2 from the germline V gene are LNHDA and SQIVND (reference sequence). Trimming pared 5 bases from V and 1 base from J, leaving 15 bases between. The CDR3 runs to 16 residues. CDR3 sequence (DNA): TGTGCCAGTAGTCCCCGCCCAGGCAAGAGCAATCAGCCCCAGCATTTT. Its protein product is CASSPRPGKSNQPQHF.

This clonotype was detected only a few times. The J gene is TRBJ2-7, the V gene TRBV6-2 or TRBV6-3; D remains unclear. This CDR3 comprises 12 residues. CDR1 and CDR2 (germline): MNHEY, SVGEGT. Trimming removed 2 bases at V and 3 bases at J, with 5 bases between. CDR3 sequence: CASSYESYEQYF. CDR3 coding DNA: TGTGCCAGCAGTTACGAGAGCTACGAGCAGTACTTC.

This clonotype was recorded a few times. The chain combines TRBV5-1 with TRBJ2-1, with unresolved D. Germline V CDR1 and CDR2: SGHRS, YFSETQ. This CDR3 comprises 15 residues. V lost 4 bases to trimming and J lost 0 bases, with 11 bases between them. CDR3 residues: CASSDDSSSYNEQFF. CDR3 in DNA: TGCGCCAGCAGCGACGACTCGAGCTCCTACAATGAGCAGTTCTTC. Full variable domain (outside the CDR3, taken from reference TRBV5-1 and TRBJ2-1): KAGVTQTPRYLIKTRGQQVTLSCSPISGHRSVSWYQQTPGQGLQFLFEYFSETQRNKGNFPGRFSGRQFSNSRSEMNVSTLELGDSALYLCASSDDSSSYNEQFFGPGTRLTVL.

This clonotype was detected a few times. The rearrangement joins TRBV18 to TRBJ1-6; the D is unclear. V dropped 3 bases and J dropped 8 bases, with 8 bases sitting between them. This CDR3 has 13 residues. CDR1 is KGHSH, CDR2 LQKENI, per germline. The CDR3 is CASSPAKDSPLHF. CDR3 coding DNA: TGTGCCAGCTCACCCGCAAAGGATTCACCCCTCCACTTT.

In its sample, this clonotype was seen a few times. The rearrangement joins TRBV6-1 to TRBJ2-1, with D tentatively TRBD2 (5 bases). V was shortened by 5 bases and J by 4 bases, with 18 bases between the two germline ends. The CDR3 has 16 amino acids. The germline V gene has CDR1 MNHNS and CDR2 SASEGT. The CDR3 sequence: CASSQLRTSKYNEQFF. As DNA, the CDR3 is TGTGCCAGCAGTCAACTCAGGACTTCAAAGTACAATGAGCAGTTCTTC.

The chain is built from TRBV4-1 and TRBJ1-4, with a weak D call TRBD1 (5 bases). The ends were cut back, 7 bases at V and 4 bases at J, with 16 bases in the middle. CDR3 size: 15 residues. Germline V gene sequence: CDR1 MGHRA, CDR2 YSYEKL. CDR3 sequence: CASTNQPGHNEKLFF. In DNA, the CDR3 is TGCGCCAGCACCAACCAGCCGGGGCATAATGAAAAACTGTTTTTT.

For this clonotype: Given a much more abundant clone one base away, this may be a read error. V usage is TRBV6-5 and J usage is TRBJ1-4, with D unresolved. The V gene lost 2 bases and the J gene lost 8 bases, with 12 bases spanning the gap. Germline CDR1 reads MNHEY; CDR2 reads SVGAGI. This CDR3 spans 14 amino acids. As DNA, the CDR3 is TGTGCCAGCAGTTACCCGTTCGGAGGAGAAAAACTGTTTTTT. Its translation is CASSYPFGGEKLFF.

This clonotype was found many times. The V gene is TRBV5-1, the J gene TRBJ1-2, with 9 positions matching TRBD1. This CDR3 spans 14 amino acids. V was pared by 4 bases and J by 5 bases, with 6 bases of the junction left unmatched. Germline assignment: CDR1 SGHRS and CDR2 YFSETQ. Written as DNA, the CDR3 is TGCGCCAGCAGCCCGGGGACAGGGACATATGGCTACACCTTC. It yields the protein CASSPGTGTYGYTF. The full variable domain, rest sourced from reference TRBV5-1 and TRBJ1-2, is KAGVTQTPRYLIKTRGQQVTLSCSPISGHRSVSWYQQTPGQGLQFLFEYFSETQRNKGNFPGRFSGRQFSNSRSEMNVSTLELGDSALYLCASSPGTGTYGYTFGSGTRLTVV.

The chain is built from TRBV5-1 and TRBJ2-7; perhaps TRBD1 as D (5 bases). Germline-derived CDR1 and CDR2 are SGHRS and YFSETQ. With 4 bases removed from V and 3 bases from J, the gap between germline ends came to 14 bases. This CDR3 comprises 14 residues. The DNA for the CDR3 is TGCGCCAGCAGCACAGGACCCGGAGTCTACGAGCAGTACTTC. Protein sequence: CASSTGPGVYEQYF.

In this sample, this clonotype turned up a few times. This chain links TRBV9 with TRBJ2-2; perhaps TRBD1 as D (6 bases). The length of the CDR3 is 15 residues. CDR1 SGDLS and CDR2 YYNGEE come from the germline V gene. V lost 3 bases, J lost 7 bases, and 16 bases lay in between. DNA of the CDR3: TGTGCCAGCAGCGAGGGACAAGGCTTTGACGGGGAGCTGTTTTTT. The encoded protein is CASSEGQGFDGELFF.

The CDR3 sequence: CASTYGGGRGNEQFF. CDR3 nucleotides: TGTGCCAGCACCTATGGCGGGGGCCGGGGCAATGAGCAGTTCTTC. The rearrangement uses TRBV6-2 or TRBV6-3 and TRBJ2-1; perhaps TRBD2 as D (7 bases). CDR1 MNHEY and CDR2 SVGEGT come from the germline V gene. CDR3 length: 15 residues. V gave up 7 bases and J gave up 6 bases, with 19 bases separating them.

V and J are TRBV5-4 and TRBJ2-5; 7 nucleotides agree with TRBD2. This CDR3 comprises 14 residues. The V gene's germline CDR1 is SGHNT and CDR2 YYREEE (reference sequence). J was trimmed by 5 bases and V by 3 bases; bases with no gene match: 7. CDR3 sequence (DNA): TGTGCCAGCAGCTCGCCTGGGGGGGAGGAGACCCAGTACTTC. This sequence encodes CASSSPGGEETQYF.

This clonotype has more than one count but fewer than ten. The chain combines TRBV6-2 or TRBV6-3 with TRBJ2-3, with 8 positions matching TRBD1. The J segment lost 4 bases and the V segment lost 2 bases, leaving 5 bases of the junction unmatched. CDR3 length: 15 amino acids. Germline-derived CDR1 and CDR2 are MNHEY and SVGEGT. CDR3 amino acids: CASSYRTGSADTQYF. CDR3 nucleotide sequence: TGTGCCAGCAGTTACAGGACAGGGAGCGCAGATACGCAGTATTTT.

The sample holds many counts of this clonotype. CDR3 in amino acids: CASSLAAGGITGELFF. Written as DNA, the CDR3 is TGTGCCAGCAGCTTAGCGGCAGGGGGCATCACCGGGGAGCTGTTTTTT. This chain connects TRBV11-2 to TRBJ2-2; 8 nucleotides align to TRBD1. Trimming removed 1 base from V and 4 bases from J; junction bases left unmatched: 5. This CDR3 has 16 residues. Germline CDR1 SGHAT, CDR2 FQNNGV. The full variable domain, completed using reference TRBV11-2 and TRBJ2-2, is EAGVAQSPRYKIIEKRQSVAFWCNPISGHATLYWYQQILGQGPKLLIQFQNNGVVDDSQLPKDRFSAERLKGVDSTLKIQPAKLEDSAVYLCASSLAAGGITGELFFGEGSRLTVL.

This clonotype was recorded a few times. This chain joins TRBV28 and TRBJ1-4; maybe TRBD1 (6 bases). In germline, CDR1 is MDHEN, CDR2 SYDVKM. Trimming stripped 4 bases from V and 4 bases from J, with 16 bases between. There are 16 residues in the CDR3. The CDR3 spells CASSSRGGGFNEKLFF. DNA of the CDR3: TGTGCCAGCAGTTCCAGAGGGGGAGGCTTTAATGAAAAACTGTTTTTT.

This clonotype was counted a few times. V usage is TRBV9 and J usage is TRBJ2-2; 7 bases agree with TRBD2. The germline V gene has CDR1 SGDLS and CDR2 YYNGEE. V dropped 3 bases and J dropped 4; count of bases not matched to a gene: 6. The CDR3 covers 15 residues. CDR3: CASSGLARGTGELFF. In DNA form, the CDR3 reads TGTGCCAGCAGCGGACTAGCTCGCGGCACCGGGGAGCTGTTTTTT.

V and J are TRBV28 and TRBJ2-7; a possible D gene is TRBD2 (6 bases). V was cut by 6 bases and J by 2 bases, with 23 bases left in between. Germline CDR1 is MDHEN and CDR2 is SYDVKM. The CDR3 is 17 residues long. The CDR3 DNA is TGTGCCAGCAGCCGCGCCGGGCGGGAAGAGGCTCCCTACGAGCAGTACTTC. It codes for CASSRAGREEAPYEQYF.

The chain links TRBV7-3 to TRBJ1-6, with D uncertain. The CDR3 extends over 14 amino acids. Trimming left V 0 bases short and J 4 bases short, with 4 bases between. Germline V gene sequence: CDR1 SGHTA, CDR2 FQGTGA. In DNA form, the CDR3 reads TGTGCCAGCAGCTTAACTCGATATAATTCACCCCTCCACTTT. This sequence encodes CASSLTRYNSPLHF.

This clonotype turned up a few times. This chain uses TRBV27 with TRBJ2-7, with 7 bases fitting TRBD2. The CDR3 loop spans 14 amino acids. J gave up 6 bases and V 8 bases, and 13 bases lay outside the gene matches. Per the germline V gene, CDR1 is MNHEY and CDR2 is SMNVEV (reference sequence). The CDR3 protein is CASGETSYSSEQYF. In DNA form, the CDR3 reads TGTGCCAGCGGAGAGACTAGCTATTCAAGCGAGCAGTACTTC.

This clonotype appeared many times. The chain is built from TRBV28 and TRBJ2-7; D unclear. The germline gives CDR1 MDHEN, CDR2 SYDVKM. The CDR3 spans 12 residues. V was shortened by 8 bases and J by 7 bases, with 15 bases between the two germline ends. CDR3 loop: CASRSDPLEQYF. DNA of the CDR3: TGTGCCAGCCGCTCGGACCCTTTGGAGCAGTACTTC.

Only a few counts were recorded for this clonotype. The V and J genes are TRBV7-9 and TRBJ1-2, with 7 bases fitting TRBD1. J lost 7 bases, V lost 1 base, and 9 bases had no gene match. Germline V CDR1 and CDR2: SEHNR, FQNEAQ (reference sequence). CDR3 length equals 15 residues. Here the CDR3 reads CASSLDRGVGGGYTF. The CDR3 coding sequence is TGTGCCAGCAGCTTAGACAGGGGTGTAGGTGGTGGCTACACCTTC.

This clonotype was seen more than once but under ten times. CDR3 residues: CASSQTGDSYNEQFF. CDR3 DNA: TGTGCCAGCAGCCAGACAGGGGACTCCTACAATGAGCAGTTCTTC. The chain combines TRBV5-4 with TRBJ2-1, with 8 nucleotides matching TRBD1. Germline V gene data show CDR1 as SGHNT and CDR2 as YYREEE (reference sequence). The junction had 3 bases not matched to a gene; V was cut back by 4 bases and J by 0 bases. This CDR3 has 15 amino acids.

This clonotype was counted once. At one end, the junction sequence differs from germline, possibly due to a read error. The chain links TRBV7-9 to TRBJ1-1; D not resolved. Germline V gives CDR1 SEHNR, CDR2 FQNEAQ (reference sequence). The CDR3 has 14 residues. The chain's CDR3 is CASSLVASYTGAFF. Here the CDR3 DNA reads TGTGCCAGCAGCTTGGTGGCATCCTACACTGGAGCTTTCTTT.

The chain carries TRBV24-1 and TRBJ2-1; the D is unclear. V was shortened by 6 bases and J by 0 bases, with 8 bases between the two germline ends. Germline V gene data show CDR1 as KGHDR and CDR2 as SFDVKD. This CDR3 has 14 amino acids. The CDR3 protein is CATSRTSSYNEQFF. CDR3 DNA sequence: TGTGCCACCAGTAGAACCAGCTCCTACAATGAGCAGTTCTTC.

The chain combines TRBV5-1 with TRBJ1-1, with TRBD1 identical over 7 bases. The trim removed 4 bases at V and 2 bases at J, leaving 11 bases unmatched. This CDR3 region has 16 residues. Germline CDR1 reads SGHRS; CDR2 reads YFSETQ. In DNA, the CDR3 is TGCGCCAGCAGCCCTAACAGGGGTGGGAGAAACACTGAAGCTTTCTTT. Translation: CASSPNRGGRNTEAFF.

The CDR3 DNA is TGTGCCGTACGGGACAGGGGGACCTACGAGCAGTACTTC. Translated: CAVRDRGTYEQYF. The chain employs TRBV6-1 and TRBJ2-7; 11 nucleotides match TRBD1. The junction had 5 bases not matched to a gene; V was cut back by 11 bases and J by 2 bases. The CDR3 has 13 amino acids. Germline assignment: CDR1 MNHNS and CDR2 SASEGT.

V is TRBV3-1 and J is TRBJ2-3; D is unclear. CDR3 size: 11 residues. The V end was cut by 8 bases, the J end by 5 bases, with 8 bases between. Germline loops: CDR1 LGHDT, CDR2 YNNKEL (reference sequence). The CDR3 sequence: CASLGIDTQYF. The CDR3, as DNA: TGTGCCAGCCTAGGGATAGATACGCAGTATTTT.

The sample holds a few counts of this clonotype. This sequence joins TRBV30 and TRBJ2-7, with a tentative D call TRBD1 (6 bases). Germline values: CDR1 GTSNPN, CDR2 SVGIG (reference sequence). The germline V and J ends were trimmed by 0 bases and 5 bases, with 11 bases remaining between them. The CDR3 is 13 residues long. The CDR3 coding sequence is TGTGCCTGGAGTGTACAGGGTTCCCACGAGCAGTACTTC. The encoded protein is CAWSVQGSHEQYF.

The chain is built from TRBV20-1 and TRBJ1-1; 8 bases are shared with TRBD1. This CDR3 has 12 residues. Germline V lookup: CDR1 DFQATT, CDR2 SNEGSKA (reference sequence). Unmatched junction bases numbered 5, after V lost 6 bases and J lost 5 bases. The CDR3 loop is CSAQGAGTEAFF. The CDR3 coding sequence is TGCAGTGCCCAGGGGGCCGGGACTGAAGCTTTCTTT.

This clonotype has a handful of counts. The rearrangement joins TRBV2 to TRBJ1-4; D gene unclear. V was cut by 5 bases and J by 8 bases, with 15 bases left in between. The CDR3 spans 14 residues. The germline V gene has CDR1 SNHLY and CDR2 FYNNEI. The CDR3 region is CASSRTDPTEKLFF. DNA for the CDR3: TGTGCCAGCAGTAGGACGGATCCGACGGAAAAACTGTTTTTT.

This sequence joins TRBV5-1 and TRBJ2-5; D possibly matches TRBD1 or TRBD2 (6 bases each). CDR3 length equals 12 residues. The germline CDR1 and CDR2 sequences are SGHRS and YFSETQ. Trimming left V 5 bases short and J 10 bases short, with 15 bases between. As DNA, the CDR3 is TGCGCCAGCAGTGGGACTTACAGGGACCAGTACTTC. Its translation is CASSGTYRDQYF.